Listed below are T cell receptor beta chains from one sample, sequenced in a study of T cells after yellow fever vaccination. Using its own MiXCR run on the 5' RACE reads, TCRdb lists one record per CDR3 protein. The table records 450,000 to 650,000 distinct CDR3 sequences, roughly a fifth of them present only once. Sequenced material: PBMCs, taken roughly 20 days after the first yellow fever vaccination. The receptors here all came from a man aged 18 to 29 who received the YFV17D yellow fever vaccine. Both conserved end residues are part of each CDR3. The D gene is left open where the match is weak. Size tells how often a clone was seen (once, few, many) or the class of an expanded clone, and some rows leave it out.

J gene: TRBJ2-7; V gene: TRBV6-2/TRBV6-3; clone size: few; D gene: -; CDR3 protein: CASSPIGLSRRDEQYF; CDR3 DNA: TGTGCCAGCAGTCCTATCGGGCTTAGCAGGAGGGACGAGCAGTACTTC
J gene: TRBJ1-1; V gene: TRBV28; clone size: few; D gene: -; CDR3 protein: CASSFGGLREAFF; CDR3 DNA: TGTGCCAGCAGTTTCGGGGGCCTCAGAGAAGCTTTCTTT
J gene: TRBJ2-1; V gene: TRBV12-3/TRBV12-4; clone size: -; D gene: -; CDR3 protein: CASRLGRGEFF; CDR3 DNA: TGTGCCAGCCGTCTGGGTAGGGGAGAGTTCTTC
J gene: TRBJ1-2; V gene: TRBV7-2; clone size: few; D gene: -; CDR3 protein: CASSLAGTQRNYGYTF; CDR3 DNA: TGTGCCAGCAGCTTAGCCGGGACACAAAGAAACTATGGCTACACCTTC
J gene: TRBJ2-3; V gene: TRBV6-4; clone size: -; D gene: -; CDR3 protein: CASSDGGGHTDTQYF; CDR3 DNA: TGTGCCAGCAGTGACGGGGGGGGGCACACAGATACGCAGTATTTT
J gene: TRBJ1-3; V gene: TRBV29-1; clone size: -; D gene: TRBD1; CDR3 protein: CSVAGGAGNTIYF; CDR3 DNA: TGCAGCGTTGCAGGGGGCGCCGGAAACACCATATATTTT
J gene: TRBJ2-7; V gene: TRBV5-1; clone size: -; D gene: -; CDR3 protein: CASSPGVGYEQYF; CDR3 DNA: TGCGCCAGCAGCCCAGGGGTGGGCTACGAGCAGTACTTC
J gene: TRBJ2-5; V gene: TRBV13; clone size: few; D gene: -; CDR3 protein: CASSLASGLETQYF; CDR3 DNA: TGTGCCAGCAGCTTAGCTTCAGGGCTAGAGACCCAGTACTTC
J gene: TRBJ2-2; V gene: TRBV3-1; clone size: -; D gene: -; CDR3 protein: CASSQDHGTGELFF; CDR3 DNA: TGTGCCAGCAGCCAAGATCACGGGACCGGGGAGCTGTTTTTT
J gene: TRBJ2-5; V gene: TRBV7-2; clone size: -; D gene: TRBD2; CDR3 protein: CASELAETQYF; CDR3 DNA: TGTGCCAGCGAACTAGCGGAGACCCAGTACTTC
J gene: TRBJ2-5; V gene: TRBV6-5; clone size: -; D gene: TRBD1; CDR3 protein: CASSYPGQGARETQYF; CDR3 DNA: TGTGCCAGCAGTTACCCGGGACAGGGGGCTAGGGAGACCCAGTACTTC
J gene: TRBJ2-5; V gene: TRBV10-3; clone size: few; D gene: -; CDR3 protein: CAISGWDEETQYF; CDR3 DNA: TGTGCCATCAGTGGCTGGGACGAGGAGACCCAGTACTTC
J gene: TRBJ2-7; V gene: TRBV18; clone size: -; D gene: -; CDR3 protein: CASSPGRVPYEQYF; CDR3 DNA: TGTGCCAGCTCACCGGGCAGGGTCCCCTACGAGCAGTACTTC
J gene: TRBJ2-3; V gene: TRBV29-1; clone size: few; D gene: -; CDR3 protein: CSESGGGTDTQYF; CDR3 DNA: TGCAGCGAATCGGGGGGCGGGACAGATACGCAGTATTTT
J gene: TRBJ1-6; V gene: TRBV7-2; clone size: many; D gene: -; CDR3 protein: CASSLQGLDSPLHF; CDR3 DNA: TGTGCCAGCAGCTTACAGGGGCTCGATTCACCCCTCCACTTT
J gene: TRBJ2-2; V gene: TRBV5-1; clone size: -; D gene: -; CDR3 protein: CASSLERGLGELFF; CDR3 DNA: TGCGCCAGCAGCTTGGAGCGAGGTCTCGGGGAGCTGTTTTTT
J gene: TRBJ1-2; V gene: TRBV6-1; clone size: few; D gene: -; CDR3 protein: CASSEAQRYGYTF; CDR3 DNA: TGTGCCAGCAGTGAAGCGCAGCGCTATGGCTACACCTTC
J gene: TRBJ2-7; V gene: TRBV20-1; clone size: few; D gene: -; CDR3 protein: CSAAGTRNYEQYF; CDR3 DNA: TGCAGTGCTGCCGGGACACGGAACTACGAGCAGTACTTC
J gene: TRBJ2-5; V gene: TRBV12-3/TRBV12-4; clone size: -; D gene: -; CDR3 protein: CASMTRRDPRETQYF; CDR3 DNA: TGTGCCAGCATGACGAGGAGGGACCCCCGTGAGACCCAGTACTTC
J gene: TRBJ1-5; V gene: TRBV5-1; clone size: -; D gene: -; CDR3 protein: CASSPGTPGQPQHF; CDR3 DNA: TGCGCCAGCAGCCCCGGGACACCAGGTCAGCCCCAGCATTTT
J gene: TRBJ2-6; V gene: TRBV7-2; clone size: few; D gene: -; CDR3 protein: CASSALSVANVLTF; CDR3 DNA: TGTGCCAGCAGCGCCCTGTCTGTGGCCAACGTCCTGACTTTC
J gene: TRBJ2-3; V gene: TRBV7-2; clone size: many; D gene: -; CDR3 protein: CASRLGELGLIITDTQYF; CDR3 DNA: TGTGCCAGCAGGCTGGGGGAATTGGGTCTTATCATCACAGATACGCAGTATTTT
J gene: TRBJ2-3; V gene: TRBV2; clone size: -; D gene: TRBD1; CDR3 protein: CASPPGQRSDTQYF; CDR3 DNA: TGTGCCAGCCCCCCGGGACAGCGATCAGATACGCAGTATTTT
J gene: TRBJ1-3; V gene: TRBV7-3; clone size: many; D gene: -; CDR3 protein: CASSLTSGPFTGNTIYF; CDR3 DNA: TGTGCCAGCAGCTTAACGTCGGGTCCATTTACGGGAAACACCATATATTTT